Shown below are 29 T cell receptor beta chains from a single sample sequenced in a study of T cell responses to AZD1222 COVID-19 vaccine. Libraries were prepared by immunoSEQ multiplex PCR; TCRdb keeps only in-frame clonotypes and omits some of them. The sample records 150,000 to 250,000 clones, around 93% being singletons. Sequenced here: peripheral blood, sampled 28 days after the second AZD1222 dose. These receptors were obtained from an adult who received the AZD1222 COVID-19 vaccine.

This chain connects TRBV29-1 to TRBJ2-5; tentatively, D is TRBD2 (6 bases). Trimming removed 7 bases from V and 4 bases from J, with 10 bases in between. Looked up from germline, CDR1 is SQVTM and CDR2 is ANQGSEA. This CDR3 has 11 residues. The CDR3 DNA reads TGCAGCGGAGGGCGGGGAGAGACCCAGTACTTC. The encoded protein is CSGGRGETQYF.

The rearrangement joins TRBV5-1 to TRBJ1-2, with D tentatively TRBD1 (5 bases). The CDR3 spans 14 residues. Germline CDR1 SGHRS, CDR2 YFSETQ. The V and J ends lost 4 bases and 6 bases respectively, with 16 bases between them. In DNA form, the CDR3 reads TGCGCCAGCAGCCGGGGGGAATCGGGGAATGGCTACACCTTC. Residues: CASSRGESGNGYTF.

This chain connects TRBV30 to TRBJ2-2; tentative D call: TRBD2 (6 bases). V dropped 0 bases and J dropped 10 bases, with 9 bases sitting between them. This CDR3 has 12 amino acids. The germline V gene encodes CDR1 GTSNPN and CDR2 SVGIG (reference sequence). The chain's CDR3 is CAWSVRGVELFF. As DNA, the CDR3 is TGTGCCTGGAGTGTACGCGGGGTGGAGCTGTTTTTT. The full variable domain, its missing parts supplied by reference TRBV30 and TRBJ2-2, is SQTIHQWPATLVQPVGSPLSLECTVEGTSNPNLYWYRQAAGRGLQLLFYSVGIGQISSEVPQNLSASRPQDRQFILSSKKLLLSDSGFYLCAWSVRGVELFFGEGSRLTVL.

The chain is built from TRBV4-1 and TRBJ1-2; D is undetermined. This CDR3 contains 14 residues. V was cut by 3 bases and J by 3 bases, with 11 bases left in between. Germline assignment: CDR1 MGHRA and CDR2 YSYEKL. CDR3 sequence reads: CASSHPGLDYGYTF. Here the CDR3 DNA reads TGCGCCAGCAGCCACCCGGGTCTTGACTATGGCTACACCTTC.

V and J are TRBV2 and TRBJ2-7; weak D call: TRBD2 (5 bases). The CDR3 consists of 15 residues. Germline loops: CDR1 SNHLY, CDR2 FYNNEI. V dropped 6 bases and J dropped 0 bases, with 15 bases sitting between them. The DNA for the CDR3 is TGTGCCAGCAGGGCCACCGGGATCAACTCCTACGAGCAGTACTTC. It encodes CASRATGINSYEQYF.

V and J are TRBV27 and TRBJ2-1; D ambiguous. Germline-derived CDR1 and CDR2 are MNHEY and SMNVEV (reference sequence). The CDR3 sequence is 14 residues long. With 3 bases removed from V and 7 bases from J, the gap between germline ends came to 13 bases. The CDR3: CASSFRVLRNEQFF. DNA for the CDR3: TGTGCCAGCAGTTTCCGGGTCTTGAGGAATGAGCAGTTCTTC.

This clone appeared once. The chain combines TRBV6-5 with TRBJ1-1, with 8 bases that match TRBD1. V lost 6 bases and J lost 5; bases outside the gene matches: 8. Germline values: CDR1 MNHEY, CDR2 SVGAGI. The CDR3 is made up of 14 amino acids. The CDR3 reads CASSLDRDRTEAFF. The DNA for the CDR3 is TGTGCCAGCAGCTTGGACAGGGATCGGACTGAAGCTTTCTTT.

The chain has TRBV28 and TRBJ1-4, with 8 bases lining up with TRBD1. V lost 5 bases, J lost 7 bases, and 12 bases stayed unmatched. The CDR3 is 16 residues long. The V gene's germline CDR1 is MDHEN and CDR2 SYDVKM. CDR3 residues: CASSPPTGVSGEKLFF. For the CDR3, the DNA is TGTGCCAGCAGTCCTCCGACAGGGGTCTCGGGTGAAAAACTGTTTTTT.

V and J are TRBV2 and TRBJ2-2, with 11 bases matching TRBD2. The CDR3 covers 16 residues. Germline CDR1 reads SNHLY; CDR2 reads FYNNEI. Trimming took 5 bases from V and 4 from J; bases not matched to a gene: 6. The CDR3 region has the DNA TGTGCCAGCAGTCTAGCGGGGGGCCCTGCCACCGGGGAGCTGTTTTTT. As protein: CASSLAGGPATGELFF.

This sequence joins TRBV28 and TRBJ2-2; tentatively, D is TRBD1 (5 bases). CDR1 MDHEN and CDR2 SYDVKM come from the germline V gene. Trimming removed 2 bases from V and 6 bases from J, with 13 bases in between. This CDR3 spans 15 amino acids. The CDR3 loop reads CASSLQFQGSGELFF. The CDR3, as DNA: TGTGCCAGCAGTTTACAGTTCCAGGGCTCCGGGGAGCTGTTTTTT.

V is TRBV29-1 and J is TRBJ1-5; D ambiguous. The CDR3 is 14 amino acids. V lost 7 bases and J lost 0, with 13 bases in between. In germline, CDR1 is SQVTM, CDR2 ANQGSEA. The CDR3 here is CSARDGTSNQPQHF. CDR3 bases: TGCAGCGCCCGAGACGGAACTAGCAATCAGCCCCAGCATTTT.

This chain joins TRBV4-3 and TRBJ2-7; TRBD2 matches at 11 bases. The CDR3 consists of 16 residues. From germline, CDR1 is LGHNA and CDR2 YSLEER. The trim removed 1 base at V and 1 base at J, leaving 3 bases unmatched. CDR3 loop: CASSQVLAGGSYEQYF. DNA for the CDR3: TGCGCCAGCAGCCAAGTTCTAGCGGGGGGTTCCTACGAGCAGTACTTC.

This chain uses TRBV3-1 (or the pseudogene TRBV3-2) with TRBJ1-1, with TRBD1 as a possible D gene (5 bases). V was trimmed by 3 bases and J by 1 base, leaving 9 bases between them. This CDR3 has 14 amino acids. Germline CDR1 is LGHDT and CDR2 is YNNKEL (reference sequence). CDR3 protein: CASSHLGPNTEAFF. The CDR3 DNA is TGTGCCAGCAGCCATTTGGGACCGAACACTGAAGCTTTCTTT.

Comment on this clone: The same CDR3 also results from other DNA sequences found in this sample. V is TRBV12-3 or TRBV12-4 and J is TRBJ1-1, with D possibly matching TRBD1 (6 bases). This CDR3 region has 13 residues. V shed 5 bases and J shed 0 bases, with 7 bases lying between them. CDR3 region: CASSRTVNTEAFF. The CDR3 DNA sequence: TGTGCCAGCAGTCGGACAGTGAACACTGAAGCTTTCTTT.

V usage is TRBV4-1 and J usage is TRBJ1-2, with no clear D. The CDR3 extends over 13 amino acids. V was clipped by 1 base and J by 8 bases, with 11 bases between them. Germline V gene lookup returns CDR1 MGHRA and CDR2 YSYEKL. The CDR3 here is CASSQGPQVGYTF. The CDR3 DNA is TGCGCCAGCAGCCAAGGGCCCCAGGTCGGCTACACCTTC.

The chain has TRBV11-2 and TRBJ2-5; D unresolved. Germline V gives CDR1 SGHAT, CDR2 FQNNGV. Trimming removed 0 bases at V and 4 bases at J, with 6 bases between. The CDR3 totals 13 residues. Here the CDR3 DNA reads TGTGCCAGCAGCTTAGATTTGCTAGAGACCCAGTACTTC. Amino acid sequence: CASSLDLLETQYF.

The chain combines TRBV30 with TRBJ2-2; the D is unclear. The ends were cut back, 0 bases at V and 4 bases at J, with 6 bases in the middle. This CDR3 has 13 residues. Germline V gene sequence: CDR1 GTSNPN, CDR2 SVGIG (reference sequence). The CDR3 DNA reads TGTGCCTGGAGTGTAGAGCTCACCGGGGAGCTGTTTTTT. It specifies CAWSVELTGELFF.

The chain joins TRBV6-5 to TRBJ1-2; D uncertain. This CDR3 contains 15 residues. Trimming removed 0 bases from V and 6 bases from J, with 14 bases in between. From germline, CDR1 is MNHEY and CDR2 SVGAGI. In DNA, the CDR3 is TGTGCCAGCAGTTACTCGACGCCAGAAAAGGATGGCTACACCTTC. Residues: CASSYSTPEKDGYTF.

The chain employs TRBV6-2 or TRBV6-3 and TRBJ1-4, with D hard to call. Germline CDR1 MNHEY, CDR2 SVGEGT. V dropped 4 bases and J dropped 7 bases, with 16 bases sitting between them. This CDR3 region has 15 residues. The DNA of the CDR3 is TGTGCCAGCAGTTTTGGTGTAGGGAGGGCTGAAAAACTGTTTTTT. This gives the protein CASSFGVGRAEKLFF.

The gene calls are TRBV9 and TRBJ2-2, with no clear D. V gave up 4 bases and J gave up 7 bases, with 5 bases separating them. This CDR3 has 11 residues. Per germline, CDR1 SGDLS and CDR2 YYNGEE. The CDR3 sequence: CASSNSGELFF. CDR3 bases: TGTGCCAGCAGCAATAGCGGGGAGCTGTTTTTT.

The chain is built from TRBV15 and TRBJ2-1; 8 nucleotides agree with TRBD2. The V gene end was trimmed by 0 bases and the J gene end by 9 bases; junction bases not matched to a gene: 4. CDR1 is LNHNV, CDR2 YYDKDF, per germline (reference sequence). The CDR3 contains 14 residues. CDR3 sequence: CATSRDSRGGEQFF. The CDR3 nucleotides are TGTGCCACCAGCAGAGATTCCCGGGGGGGTGAGCAGTTCTTC.

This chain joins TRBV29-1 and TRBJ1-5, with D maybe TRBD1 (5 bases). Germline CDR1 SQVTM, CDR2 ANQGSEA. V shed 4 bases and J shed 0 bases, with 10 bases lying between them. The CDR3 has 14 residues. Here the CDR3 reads CSVGEGNSNQPQHF. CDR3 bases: TGCAGCGTTGGGGAGGGGAATAGCAATCAGCCCCAGCATTTT.

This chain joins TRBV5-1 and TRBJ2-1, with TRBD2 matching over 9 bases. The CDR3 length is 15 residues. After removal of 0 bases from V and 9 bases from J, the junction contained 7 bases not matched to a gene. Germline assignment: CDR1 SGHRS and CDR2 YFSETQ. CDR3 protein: CASSLGSRGGSEQFF. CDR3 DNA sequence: TGCGCCAGCAGCTTGGGATCGCGGGGGGGCAGTGAGCAGTTCTTC. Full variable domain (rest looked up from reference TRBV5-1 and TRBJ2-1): KAGVTQTPRYLIKTRGQQVTLSCSPISGHRSVSWYQQTPGQGLQFLFEYFSETQRNKGNFPGRFSGRQFSNSRSEMNVSTLELGDSALYLCASSLGSRGGSEQFFGPGTRLTVL.

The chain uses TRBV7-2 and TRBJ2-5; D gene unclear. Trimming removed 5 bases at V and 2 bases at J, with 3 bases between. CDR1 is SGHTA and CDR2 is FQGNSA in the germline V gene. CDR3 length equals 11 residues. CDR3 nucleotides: TGTGCCAGCAGCCTACAAGAGACCCAGTACTTC. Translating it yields CASSLQETQYF. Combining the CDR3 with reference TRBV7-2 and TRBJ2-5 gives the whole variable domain GAGVSQSPSNKVTEKGKDVELRCDPISGHTALYWYRQSLGQGLEFLIYFQGNSAPDKSGLPSDRFSAERTGGSVSTLTIQRTQQEDSAVYLCASSLQETQYFGPGTRLLVL.

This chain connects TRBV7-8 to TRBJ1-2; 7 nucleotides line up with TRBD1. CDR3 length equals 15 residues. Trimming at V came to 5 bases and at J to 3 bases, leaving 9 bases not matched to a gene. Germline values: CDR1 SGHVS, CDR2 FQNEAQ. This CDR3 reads CASSPQDRIYYGYTF. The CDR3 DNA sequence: TGTGCCAGCAGCCCTCAGGACAGGATTTACTATGGCTACACCTTC.

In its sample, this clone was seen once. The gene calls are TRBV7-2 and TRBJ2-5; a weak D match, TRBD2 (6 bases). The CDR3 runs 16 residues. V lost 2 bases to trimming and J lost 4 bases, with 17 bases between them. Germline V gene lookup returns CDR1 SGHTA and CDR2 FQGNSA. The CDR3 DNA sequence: TGTGCCAGCAGCTTAAGCGGGTGGGCCGCGGCAGAGACCCAGTACTTC. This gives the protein CASSLSGWAAAETQYF.

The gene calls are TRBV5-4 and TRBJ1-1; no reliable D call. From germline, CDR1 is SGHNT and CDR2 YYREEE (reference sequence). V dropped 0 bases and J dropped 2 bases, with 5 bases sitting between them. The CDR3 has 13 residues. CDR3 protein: CASSLGPNTEAFF. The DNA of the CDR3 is TGTGCCAGCAGCTTGGGACCTAACACTGAAGCTTTCTTT.

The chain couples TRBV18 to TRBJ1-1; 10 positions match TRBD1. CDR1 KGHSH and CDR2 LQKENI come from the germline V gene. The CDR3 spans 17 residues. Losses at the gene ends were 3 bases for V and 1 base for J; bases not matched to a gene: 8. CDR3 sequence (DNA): TGTGCCAGCTCACCTATGCTTTGGGACAGGGGGAACACTGAAGCTTTCTTT. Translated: CASSPMLWDRGNTEAFF.

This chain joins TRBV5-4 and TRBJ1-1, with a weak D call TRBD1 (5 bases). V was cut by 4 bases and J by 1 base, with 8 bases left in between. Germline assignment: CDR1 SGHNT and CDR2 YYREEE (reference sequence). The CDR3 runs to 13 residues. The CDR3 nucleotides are TGTGCCAGCAGCCAAGACAGGAACACTGAAGCTTTCTTT. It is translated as CASSQDRNTEAFF.